This passage covers 30 T cell receptor beta chains from one sample sequenced in a study of shared clonotypes between healthy human individuals. Sequenced by immunoSEQ multiplex PCR; TCRdb stores in-frame clones only, minus some. Seen here are under 300,000 clones, about 69% observed once, and the top ten hold 11%. What was sequenced was memory CD4+ T cells sorted from blood. Subset specified: CD45RA-negative fraction. These receptors came from a man aged 30-40 years in good health.

The rearrangement joins TRBV30 to TRBJ2-1; D ambiguous. Germline V gene sequence: CDR1 GTSNPN, CDR2 SVGIG (reference sequence). The CDR3 has 16 amino acids. V dropped 6 bases and J dropped 0 bases, with 18 bases sitting between them. Here the CDR3 DNA reads TGTGCCTGTCCTAACCGCCGGGCCAGCTCCTACAATGAGCAGTTCTTC. This sequence encodes CACPNRRASSYNEQFF.

This clone has more than one count but fewer than ten. The gene calls are TRBV20-1 and TRBJ2-7; no reliable D call. V lost 3 bases, J lost 2 bases, and 5 bases lay in between. The CDR3 runs to 11 residues. Germline V gene sequence: CDR1 DFQATT, CDR2 SNEGSKA (reference sequence). CDR3 residues: CSASGAYEQYF. The CDR3 bases are TGCAGTGCTAGCGGAGCCTACGAGCAGTACTTC.

This rearrangement joins TRBV7-2 to TRBJ1-3, with D possibly matching TRBD1 (5 bases). CDR3 size: 16 residues. Trimming removed 3 bases from V and 3 bases from J, with 15 bases in between. Germline V lookup: CDR1 SGHTA, CDR2 FQGNSA. CDR3 DNA sequence: TGTGCCAGCAGCTTGGGGACCCCCTTCCGTGGAAACACCATATATTTT. It codes for CASSLGTPFRGNTIYF.

This clone was observed a handful of times. The chain recombines TRBV11-2 with TRBJ2-1, with D unresolved. V gave up 5 bases and J gave up 3 bases, with 8 bases separating them. The CDR3 runs 13 residues. CDR1 and CDR2 from the germline V gene are SGHAT and FQNNGV. CDR3 amino acids: CASSLTVYNEQFF. CDR3 sequence (DNA): TGTGCCAGCAGCCTGACCGTCTACAATGAGCAGTTCTTC.

This sequence joins TRBV11-2 and TRBJ2-2; D could derive from TRBD1 or TRBD2 (5 bases each). Germline V CDR1 and CDR2: SGHAT, FQNNGV. The germline V and J ends were trimmed by 2 bases and 9 bases, with 13 bases remaining between them. The CDR3 is 14 residues long. The CDR3, as DNA: TGTGCCAGCAGCTTAAATCCGGGGCTCCGGGAGCTGTTTTTT. Protein product: CASSLNPGLRELFF. The entire variable domain, with the rest obtained from reference TRBV11-2 and TRBJ2-2, is as follows: EAGVAQSPRYKIIEKRQSVAFWCNPISGHATLYWYQQILGQGPKLLIQFQNNGVVDDSQLPKDRFSAERLKGVDSTLKIQPAKLEDSAVYLCASSLNPGLRELFFGEGSRLTVL.

V usage is TRBV7-2 and J usage is TRBJ2-7; D may be TRBD2 (5 bases). The V end was cut by 4 bases, the J end by 2 bases, with 12 bases between. Germline lookup yields CDR1 SGHTA and CDR2 FQGNSA. CDR3 length: 14 residues. The CDR3 DNA follows: TGTGCCAGCAGCTATACCGGGGTAACCTACGAGCAGTACTTC. Its protein product is CASSYTGVTYEQYF.

This clone appeared a single time. The rearrangement links TRBV10-1 to TRBJ1-4; possible D gene TRBD1, 5 bases. V was pared by 2 bases and J by 8 bases, with 15 bases between. This CDR3 has 15 residues. Germline assignment: CDR1 WNHNN and CDR2 SYGVQD (reference sequence). The CDR3 loop reads CASSEAGRAWEKLFF. Here the CDR3 DNA reads TGCGCCAGCAGTGAGGCGGGCAGGGCATGGGAAAAACTGTTTTTT.

This clone was counted a single time. The CDR3 DNA sequence: TGTGCCAGCAGCAGACAGGGTGGTGATGAAAAACTGTTTTTT. Translated, it gives CASSRQGGDEKLFF. The chain uses TRBV9 and TRBJ1-4; the match to TRBD1 covers 7 bases. Germline values: CDR1 SGDLS, CDR2 YYNGEE. The CDR3 covers 14 residues. V shed 4 bases and J 6 bases; nucleotides not matched to a gene: 6.

The genes are TRBV28 and TRBJ2-7; 8 nucleotides align to TRBD1. The germline gives CDR1 MDHEN, CDR2 SYDVKM. The CDR3 runs 16 residues. With V trimmed by 2 bases and J by 1 base, 7 bases remained unmatched. In nucleotides, the CDR3 is TGTGCCAGCAGTTTAATTCAGGGGGCGCTTTCCTACGAGCAGTACTTC. It yields the protein CASSLIQGALSYEQYF.

V usage is TRBV11-2 and J usage is TRBJ2-7; TRBD1 agrees at 8 bases. V trimming: 8 bases; J trimming: 6 bases; junction bases outside the gene matches: 15. The CDR3 is made up of 15 amino acids. Germline V lookup: CDR1 SGHAT, CDR2 FQNNGV. CDR3 loop: CASRQGTGVVGEQYF. For the CDR3, the DNA is TGTGCCAGCCGACAGGGGACCGGGGTAGTAGGCGAGCAGTACTTC.

The J gene is TRBJ1-4, the V gene TRBV11-1, with D maybe TRBD1 (6 bases). There are 17 residues in the CDR3. V lost 2 bases and J 0 bases, leaving 13 bases between the germline ends. From germline, CDR1 is SGHAT and CDR2 FQDESV (reference sequence). DNA for the CDR3: TGTGCCAGCAGCTTAAGTGGGGGCCCAGCAACTAATGAAAAACTGTTTTTT. Its translation is CASSLSGGPATNEKLFF.

The chain couples TRBV28 to TRBJ2-7, with 9 bases aligning to TRBD1. V shed 3 bases and J 2 bases; nucleotides not matched to a gene: 8. The CDR3 has 16 amino acids. Germline CDR1 is MDHEN and CDR2 is SYDVKM. As DNA, the CDR3 is TGTGCCAGCAGTTTTAACAGGGGGCCCCCTACCTACGAGCAGTACTTC. It yields the protein CASSFNRGPPTYEQYF.

The table lists this clone with a few counts. The V call is TRBV6-1, the J call TRBJ2-7; TRBD2 matches at 10 bases. CDR1 is MNHNS, CDR2 SASEGT, per germline. CDR3 length equals 15 residues. Trimming took 4 bases from V and 4 from J; bases not matched to a gene: 7. CDR3 in amino acids: CASSGTAGGPYEQYF. DNA for the CDR3: TGTGCCAGCAGTGGAACAGCGGGAGGGCCGTACGAGCAGTACTTC.

This chain uses TRBV7-2 with TRBJ1-3; unclear D gene. This CDR3 contains 16 residues. Germline V gene sequence: CDR1 SGHTA, CDR2 FQGNSA. V was pared by 5 bases and J by 0 bases, with 14 bases between. The CDR3, as DNA: TGTGCCAGCAGCGCCAGCCGGGCGAGCTCTGGAAACACCATATATTTT. Protein product: CASSASRASSGNTIYF.

This sequence joins TRBV7-2 and TRBJ2-1, with 13 bases that match TRBD2. J lost 10 bases, V lost 5 bases, and 8 bases had no gene match. Germline V lookup: CDR1 SGHTA, CDR2 FQGNSA. CDR3 size: 15 residues. The CDR3 DNA sequence: TGTGCCAGCAGCACGACTAGCGGGAGGATAGGAGAGCAGTTCTTC. This sequence encodes CASSTTSGRIGEQFF.

On this clone: A far larger clone is only one base removed, so a read error is likely. The genes are TRBV5-8 and TRBJ2-7, with D perhaps TRBD1 (6 bases). Trimming shortened V by 4 bases and J by 0 bases, and 8 bases separated the two germline ends. From germline, CDR1 is SGHTS and CDR2 YDEGEE. The CDR3 is 13 residues long. The CDR3 is CASSRDNSYEQYF. The CDR3 nucleotides read TGTGCCAGCAGCCGGGACAACTCCTACGAGCAGTACTTC.

The gene calls are TRBV7-9 and TRBJ2-4; D is undetermined. CDR1 and CDR2 from the germline V gene are SEHNR and FQNEAQ (reference sequence). Trimming cost V 1 base and J 0 bases, with 7 bases left between them. The CDR3 is made up of 15 amino acids. CDR3 bases: TGTGCCAGCAGCTTAGATTCCCTAGCCAAAAACATTCAGTACTTC. Amino acid sequence: CASSLDSLAKNIQYF.

The chain combines TRBV9 with TRBJ2-1; 11 nucleotides match TRBD2. This CDR3 has 16 residues. Losses at the gene ends were 4 bases for V and 4 bases for J; bases not matched to a gene: 7. Germline V lookup: CDR1 SGDLS, CDR2 YYNGEE. In DNA form, the CDR3 reads TGTGCCAGCAGCAGTACCGGGACTAGCGGATACAATGAGCAGTTCTTC. This translates into CASSSTGTSGYNEQFF. The variable domain in full, completed from reference TRBV9 and TRBJ2-1, reads DSGVTQTPKHLITATGQRVTLRCSPRSGDLSVYWYQQSLDQGLQFLIQYYNGEERAKGNILERFSAQQFPDLHSELNLSSLELGDSALYFCASSSTGTSGYNEQFFGPGTRLTVL.

Regarding this clone: The same CDR3 also results from other DNA sequences found in this sample. The chain is built from TRBV19 and TRBJ2-2; 12 positions agree with TRBD1. CDR1 and CDR2 (germline): LNHDA, SQIVND (reference sequence). There are 15 residues in the CDR3. The V gene end was trimmed by 4 bases and the J gene end by 6 bases; junction bases not matched to a gene: 3. CDR3 nucleotide sequence: TGTGCCAGTAGTACGGGACAGGGGGCCGCCGGGGAGCTGTTTTTT. This gives the protein CASSTGQGAAGELFF.

This clone was counted between two and nine times. The V gene is TRBV30, the J gene TRBJ2-7; no firm D call. Germline lookup yields CDR1 GTSNPN and CDR2 SVGIG (reference sequence). The V end was cut by 4 bases, the J end by 5 bases, with 9 bases between. The CDR3 length is 11 residues. CDR3 in DNA: TGTGCCTGGAAGGATCTCCACGAGCAGTACTTC. Its protein product is CAWKDLHEQYF.

The chain carries TRBV7-9 and TRBJ1-2, with TRBD1 matching 10 bases. Trimming took 8 bases from V and 6 from J; bases not matched to a gene: 12. The CDR3 is 15 amino acids. Germline CDR1 is SEHNR and CDR2 is FQNEAQ (reference sequence). CDR3 bases: TGTGCCAGCGAACGTAGTGGGACAGGGGTGAATGGCTACACCTTC. Its translation is CASERSGTGVNGYTF.

V and J are TRBV5-1 and TRBJ2-1, with a tentative D call TRBD2 (6 bases). The germline V and J ends were trimmed by 0 bases and 8 bases, with 18 bases remaining between them. This CDR3 contains 16 residues. CDR1 and CDR2 from the germline V gene are SGHRS and YFSETQ. CDR3 nucleotide sequence: TGCGCCAGCAGCTTGGCCTACACGGGGACTTATGATGAGCAGTTCTTC. Its translation: CASSLAYTGTYDEQFF. Full variable domain (remainder filled in from reference TRBV5-1 and TRBJ2-1): KAGVTQTPRYLIKTRGQQVTLSCSPISGHRSVSWYQQTPGQGLQFLFEYFSETQRNKGNFPGRFSGRQFSNSRSEMNVSTLELGDSALYLCASSLAYTGTYDEQFFGPGTRLTVL.

The chain carries TRBV7-8 and TRBJ1-4; 8 bases agree with TRBD1. The germline CDR1 and CDR2 sequences are SGHVS and FQNEAQ. The V gene end was trimmed by 4 bases and the J gene end by 8 bases; junction bases not matched to a gene: 9. The CDR3 contains 15 residues. The CDR3 DNA reads TGTGCCAGCAGCTCAGCAGGGGGCCGACCCGAAAAACTGTTTTTT. Translating gives CASSSAGGRPEKLFF.

On this clone itself: One junction end does not reproduce the germline sequence, and a read error may be involved. CDR3 sequence reads: CAISGGEDYGYTF. For the CDR3, the DNA is TGTGCCATCAGTGGGGGGGAGGACTATGGCTACACCTTC. The chain employs TRBV6-5 and TRBJ1-2; perhaps TRBD1 as D (5 bases). Germline V gives CDR1 MNHEY, CDR2 SVGAGI. The CDR3 sequence is 13 residues long.

DNA of the CDR3: TGTGCCAGCAGTTACCTAGGGGCCCACCAAGAGACCCAGTACTTC. Its translation: CASSYLGAHQETQYF. The rearrangement links TRBV6-5 to TRBJ2-5, with a tentative D call TRBD1 (5 bases). CDR3 size: 15 residues. CDR1 MNHEY and CDR2 SVGAGI come from the germline V gene. Trimming left V 2 bases short and J 0 bases short, with 10 bases between.

This chain joins TRBV18 and TRBJ2-5; 7 bases are a match to TRBD2. The CDR3 extends over 14 amino acids. In germline, CDR1 is KGHSH, CDR2 LQKENI. The V and J ends lost 7 bases and 2 bases, in that order; junction bases with no gene match: 7. DNA of the CDR3: TGTGCCAGCTGCAGGGACTATCTTCAAGAGACCCAGTACTTC. Amino acids: CASCRDYLQETQYF.

The chain recombines TRBV7-8 with TRBJ1-5; possibly TRBD1 for D (5 bases). Germline CDR1 and CDR2: SGHVS and FQNEAQ. V lost 5 bases and J 3 bases, leaving 23 bases between the germline ends. CDR3 length: 18 amino acids. Here the CDR3 reads CASSGGGHKGISNQPQHF. CDR3 DNA sequence: TGTGCCAGCAGCGGAGGAGGACACAAAGGGATCTCCAATCAGCCCCAGCATTTT.

This rearrangement joins TRBV9 to TRBJ2-1; D remains unclear. Between the trimmed V and J ends, which lost 3 bases and 4 bases, there was a span of 5 bases. The CDR3 has 12 residues. Germline V lookup: CDR1 SGDLS, CDR2 YYNGEE. The CDR3 nucleotides read TGTGCCAGCAGCGCATTGTACAATGAGCAGTTCTTC. This gives the protein CASSALYNEQFF.

This clone showed up just a few times. This chain joins TRBV2 and TRBJ2-1; maybe TRBD1 (6 bases). The CDR3 is made up of 16 amino acids. V was clipped by 3 bases and J by 5 bases, with 17 bases between them. The germline gives CDR1 SNHLY, CDR2 FYNNEI. The CDR3 loop is CASSEVRDNGHNEQFF. The CDR3 nucleotides read TGTGCCAGCAGTGAGGTCCGGGACAATGGGCACAATGAGCAGTTCTTC.

The rearrangement uses TRBV2 and TRBJ2-5; 8 bases line up with TRBD1. The CDR3 runs to 14 residues. CDR1 and CDR2 from the germline V gene are SNHLY and FYNNEI. Trimming took 3 bases from V and 6 from J; bases not matched to a gene: 6. The CDR3: CASSDGQGKKTQYF. DNA of the CDR3: TGTGCCAGCAGTGATGGACAGGGAAAGAAGACCCAGTACTTC.